The 24 T cell receptor beta chains in this list originate from one sample, sequenced in a study of blood T cell repertoires in COVID-19. The assay was immunoSEQ multiplex PCR, and TCRdb's table has in-frame clones only and misses some. This sample has about 160,000 clones, with 70% to 90% found just once. Sequenced input: peripheral blood. These receptors were collected from a woman aged 55 to 70 with COVID-19, enrolled during active disease.

The V gene is TRBV4-2, the J gene TRBJ1-5; 7 bases fit TRBD1. The germline V gene has CDR1 LGHNA and CDR2 YNFKEQ. V gave up 4 bases and J gave up 10 bases; unmatched junction bases: 10. The CDR3 contains 14 residues. The CDR3 DNA sequence: TGTGCCAGCAGCCGCGGACAGGCCATCAGCCCCCAGCATTTT. Its protein product is CASSRGQAISPQHF.

The chain links TRBV7-3 to TRBJ2-7; TRBD2 matches 10 bases. Trimming took 4 bases from V and 7 from J; bases not matched to a gene: 4. CDR1 and CDR2 from the germline V gene are SGHTA and FQGTGA. The length of the CDR3 is 13 residues. CDR3 nucleotides: TGTGCCAGCAGCTCCGCGGGACTAGCGGAGCAGTACTTC. Its translation is CASSSAGLAEQYF.

The V and J genes are TRBV7-9 and TRBJ1-1, with a possible D match to TRBD1 (5 bases). The CDR3 runs 15 residues. Germline V gene sequence: CDR1 SEHNR, CDR2 FQNEAQ (reference sequence). The V and J ends lost 1 base and 1 base respectively, with 10 bases between them. The chain's CDR3 is CASSLGPQGNTEAFF. As DNA, the CDR3 is TGTGCCAGCAGCTTAGGACCGCAGGGGAACACTGAAGCTTTCTTT.

This clone was counted a single time. The V gene is TRBV6-5, the J gene TRBJ1-2; no clear D gene. Germline values: CDR1 MNHEY, CDR2 SVGAGI. This CDR3 contains 13 residues. V shed 4 bases and J shed 8 bases, with 14 bases lying between them. CDR3 sequence reads: CASSSPTGEGYTF. The CDR3 DNA reads as TGTGCCAGCAGTTCCCCTACTGGTGAGGGCTACACCTTC.

The CDR3 sequence: CSVDYPLPMNTEAFF. In DNA form, the CDR3 reads TGCAGCGTTGACTATCCTCTCCCTATGAACACTGAAGCTTTCTTT. The chain carries TRBV29-1 and TRBJ1-1; no clear D. Trimming left V 3 bases short and J 0 bases short, with 14 bases between. CDR1 is SQVTM and CDR2 is ANQGSEA in the germline V gene. The CDR3 length is 15 residues.

The chain has TRBV5-1 and TRBJ2-3; 12 bases match TRBD2. Germline values: CDR1 SGHRS, CDR2 YFSETQ. CDR3 length equals 15 residues. V was clipped by 4 bases and J by 2 bases; unmatched bases: 2. The CDR3 DNA sequence: TGCGCCAGCAGCAGACTAGCGGGGGACACAGATACGCAGTATTTT. Protein: CASSRLAGDTDTQYF.

The chain links TRBV4-1 to TRBJ1-5; D not certain. Trimming stripped 1 base from V and 1 base from J, with 11 bases between. The CDR3 is 16 residues long. Per the germline V gene, CDR1 is MGHRA and CDR2 is YSYEKL. The CDR3 is CASSQVSDGSNQPQHF. In nucleotides, the CDR3 is TGCGCCAGCAGCCAAGTGTCCGACGGGAGCAATCAGCCCCAGCATTTT.

The CDR3 loop is CASSQPGQGVILGGYTF. The CDR3 DNA reads TGTGCCAGCAGCCAGCCGGGACAGGGGGTAATTCTGGGTGGCTACACCTTC. The chain joins TRBV5-4 to TRBJ1-2, with 11 bases fitting TRBD1. The CDR3 is 17 residues long. The germline CDR1 and CDR2 sequences are SGHNT and YYREEE (reference sequence). With V trimmed by 4 bases and J by 7 bases, 15 bases remained unmatched.

The chain joins TRBV2 to TRBJ1-4, with D maybe TRBD1 (6 bases). The V gene lost 8 bases and the J gene lost 0 bases, with 10 bases spanning the gap. Germline-derived CDR1 and CDR2 are SNHLY and FYNNEI. The CDR3 consists of 14 residues. The CDR3 DNA is TGTGCCAGCCTAGGGGGATCAACTAATGAAAAACTGTTTTTT. Amino acids: CASLGGSTNEKLFF.

The chain employs TRBV6-4 and TRBJ1-2; a weak D match, TRBD1 (6 bases). The CDR3 extends over 13 amino acids. Germline V gives CDR1 MRHNA, CDR2 SNTAGT. V was trimmed by 8 bases and J by 1 base, leaving 11 bases between them. In nucleotides, the CDR3 is TGTGCCAGCCGGGACACAAATAACTATGGCTACACCTTC. Residues: CASRDTNNYGYTF.

The rearrangement joins TRBV27 to TRBJ2-1; the D gene is possibly TRBD1 (5 bases). The germline V and J ends were trimmed by 10 bases and 7 bases, with 11 bases remaining between them. Looked up from germline, CDR1 is MNHEY and CDR2 is SMNVEV (reference sequence). This CDR3 has 11 residues. CDR3 in amino acids: CATFKGNEQFF. The CDR3 region has the DNA TGTGCCACCTTTAAGGGGAATGAGCAGTTCTTC.

Comment on this clone: Other nucleotide sequences from this sample produce the same CDR3. The rearrangement uses TRBV5-1 and TRBJ2-5, with D tentatively TRBD1 (6 bases). The V end lost 1 base, the J end lost 4 bases, and 11 bases lay between the germline ends. From germline, CDR1 is SGHRS and CDR2 YFSETQ. The length of the CDR3 is 14 residues. Here the CDR3 DNA reads TGCGCCAGCAGCTTGCAGGGGTTGCGAGAGACCCAGTACTTC. Amino acids: CASSLQGLRETQYF.

This chain joins TRBV11-2 and TRBJ2-1; TRBD2 aligns across 11 bases. The ends lost 1 base at V and 6 bases at J; junction bases unmatched: 2. CDR1 is SGHAT, CDR2 FQNNGV, per germline. The CDR3 covers 15 residues. The CDR3 nucleotides are TGTGCCAGCAGCTTAGCACTAGCGGGAGTCAATGAGCAGTTCTTC. This codes for CASSLALAGVNEQFF.

This chain uses TRBV25-1 with TRBJ2-1, with TRBD2 identical over 11 bases. This CDR3 comprises 14 residues. CDR1 MGHDK and CDR2 SYGVNS come from the germline V gene. The V gene end was trimmed by 7 bases and the J gene end by 9 bases; junction bases not matched to a gene: 8. CDR3 nucleotide sequence: TGTGCCAGCACCCGACAGGGGACTAGCGGTGAGCAGTTCTTC. Its protein product is CASTRQGTSGEQFF.

The chain recombines TRBV19 with TRBJ1-1; D might be TRBD1 (6 bases). This CDR3 is 14 amino acids long. Germline V CDR1 and CDR2: LNHDA, SQIVND (reference sequence). Trimming stripped 10 bases from V and 5 bases from J, with 20 bases between. The CDR3: CATSEGGGSTEAFF. DNA for the CDR3: TGTGCCACCTCCGAGGGTGGGGGCTCGACTGAAGCTTTCTTT.

The V and J genes are TRBV2 and TRBJ2-7, with D perhaps matching TRBD2 (7 bases). Trimming took off 6 bases at V and 6 bases at J, with 18 bases between the two ends. Germline assignment: CDR1 SNHLY and CDR2 FYNNEI. The CDR3 is 14 amino acids. This chain's CDR3 is CASRGGPSTGEQYF. The CDR3 bases are TGTGCCAGCAGGGGGGGGCCCTCCACTGGCGAGCAGTACTTC.

The CDR3 here is CASSGPPGLFNEKLFF. The CDR3 region has the DNA TGTGCCAGCAGTGGACCCCCAGGGCTCTTTAATGAAAAACTGTTTTTT. V gene TRBV25-1 combines with J gene TRBJ1-4; possibly TRBD1 for D (5 bases). This CDR3 has 16 residues. Trimming shortened V by 4 bases and J by 4 bases, and 16 bases separated the two germline ends. Germline CDR1 reads MGHDK; CDR2 reads SYGVNS.

This rearrangement joins TRBV18 to TRBJ2-7, with D unresolved. This CDR3 comprises 13 residues. CDR1 and CDR2 (germline): KGHSH, LQKENI. V dropped 3 bases and J dropped 3 bases, with 9 bases sitting between them. DNA of the CDR3: TGTGCCAGCTCACCTACAGAGATCTACGAGCAGTACGTC. This encodes CASSPTEIYEQYV.

The gene calls are TRBV3-1 (or the pseudogene TRBV3-2) and TRBJ1-2; 8 bases map to TRBD1. CDR3 length: 13 amino acids. CDR1 is LGHDT, CDR2 YNNKEL, per germline (reference sequence). The junction had 8 bases not matched to a gene; V was cut back by 3 bases and J by 11 bases. The CDR3: CASSQGQALRYTF. Written as DNA, the CDR3 is TGTGCCAGCAGCCAGGGACAGGCGCTTCGGTACACCTTC.

A single count supports this clone. J is TRBJ2-3 and V is TRBV5-1; D possibly matches TRBD1 or TRBD2 (5 bases each). The CDR3 runs 15 residues. Germline V CDR1 and CDR2: SGHRS, YFSETQ. V lost 4 bases to trimming and J lost 4 bases, with 16 bases between them. The CDR3 nucleotides read TGCGCCAGCAGCCTGGACACCCGCGGGTCAGATACGCAGTATTTT. It codes for CASSLDTRGSDTQYF.

This chain joins TRBV7-9 and TRBJ1-5, with D possibly TRBD1 on 6 matching bases. This CDR3 is built from 13 residues. V was pared by 2 bases and J by 7 bases, with 9 bases between. Germline V gene sequence: CDR1 SEHNR, CDR2 FQNEAQ (reference sequence). The CDR3 protein is CASSLSGAQPQHF. In nucleotides, the CDR3 is TGTGCCAGCAGCTTATCAGGGGCCCAGCCCCAGCATTTT.

This clone was counted at least ten times. The chain couples TRBV5-4 to TRBJ2-7; TRBD1 matches 7 bases. V gave up 5 bases and J gave up 7 bases; unmatched junction bases: 12. The CDR3 length is 14 residues. Germline lookup yields CDR1 SGHNT and CDR2 YYREEE (reference sequence). In DNA form, the CDR3 reads TGTGCCAGCAGATCATCTGAAGGGGGCGGGGAGCAGTACGTC. This codes for CASRSSEGGGEQYV.

The V and J genes are TRBV7-8 and TRBJ1-5; no definite D call. Germline V gene sequence: CDR1 SGHVS, CDR2 FQNEAQ. V lost 3 bases and J lost 1, with 10 bases in between. The CDR3 is 15 amino acids. This CDR3 reads CASSLDGLSNQPQHF. CDR3 nucleotide sequence: TGTGCCAGCAGCTTGGACGGACTCAGCAATCAGCCCCAGCATTTT.

The CDR3 bases are TGTGCCAGCAGCCTGCGGACAGGGAATAATTCACCCCTCCACTTT. This gives the protein CASSLRTGNNSPLHF. The chain recombines TRBV7-6 with TRBJ1-6, with 8 bases identical to TRBD1. CDR3 length: 15 amino acids. V was pared by 5 bases and J by 5 bases, with 5 bases of the junction left unmatched. The germline V gene encodes CDR1 SGHVS and CDR2 FNYEAQ.